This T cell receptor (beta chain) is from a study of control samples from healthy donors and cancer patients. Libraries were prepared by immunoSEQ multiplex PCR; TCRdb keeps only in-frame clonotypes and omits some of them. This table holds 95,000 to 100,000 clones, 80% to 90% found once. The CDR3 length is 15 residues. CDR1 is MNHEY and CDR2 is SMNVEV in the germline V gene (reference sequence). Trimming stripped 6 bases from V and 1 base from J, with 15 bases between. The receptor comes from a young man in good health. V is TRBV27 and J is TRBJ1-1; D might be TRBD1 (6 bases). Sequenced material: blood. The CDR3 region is CASRNGQTTNTEAFF. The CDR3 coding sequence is TGTGCCAGCAGGAATGGACAGACGACGAACACTGAAGCTTTCTTT.